Given below is one T cell receptor beta chain in context. This sample was taken from a study of blood T cell repertoires in COVID-19. With 6 bases clipped from V and 6 bases from J, the junction kept 11 bases outside the gene matches. In germline, CDR1 is MNHEY, CDR2 SMNVEV (reference sequence). The CDR3 runs to 14 residues. Assay used: immunoSEQ multiplex PCR; TCRdb lists only in-frame clones, some missing. The sample includes roughly 190,000 clones, around 82% of them seen just once. Material: PBMCs or T cells enriched from blood (not recorded which). V usage is TRBV27 and J usage is TRBJ2-7, with TRBD1 matching 7 bases. The clonotype comes from a woman aged 55 to 70 with acute COVID-19. The DNA of the CDR3 is TGTGCCAGCAGGGCACAGGGGAGCCGCTTCGAGCAGTACGTC. Its protein product is CASRAQGSRFEQYV.